The clone carrying this T cell receptor (beta chain) was recorded a few times. Its specificity is not known. This record comes from a study of T-cell memory formation after mild COVID-19. Study background: TCR clusters were largely donor specific.

Findings and caveats of the study: A subset of responding clones appeared in pre-infection memory, suggesting cross-reactive memory joined. Clones that shrank (day 15 to 85) were balanced CD4/CD8, whereas later expanders leaned CD4+.

MiXCR, run by TCRdb on the 5' RACE reads, gives a single entry per CDR3 protein. The sample yields about 470,000 distinct CDR3 sequences, about 23% seen once. Trimming took 4 bases from V and 5 from J; bases not matched to a gene: 6. This CDR3 has 15 amino acids. CDR1 and CDR2 (germline): LGHNA, YSLEER. Source material: PBMCs or a T cell subset sorted from them (not recorded which). The chain combines TRBV4-3 with TRBJ2-7; TRBD1 matches 12 bases. This TCR was sampled from an adult woman who had mild COVID-19 (a few samples of this study predate the infection). Cell type and time point are not known. This chain's CDR3 is CASSRLGTGGNEQYF. The DNA for the CDR3 is TGCGCCAGCAGCCGATTAGGGACAGGGGGCAACGAGCAGTACTTC.